What follows describes a single T cell receptor beta chain. Its antigen is as yet unknown. A much larger clone sits a single nucleotide away, making a read error possible. The data are from a study of vaccination and CD4 T cells after COVID-19. Treatment of the sample: roughly ten-day PBMC culture with coronavirus spike peptide pools or control peptides (ViraFEST assay). According to the study, CD4+ T cells from the unexposed donor were gathered ahead of the COVID-19 pandemic (2011-2018). The length of the CDR3 is 14 residues. Germline CDR1 KGHSH, CDR2 LQKENI. The study sequenced cultured CD4+ T cell DNA using the Oncomine TCR Beta short-read assay. TCRdb called the PCR reads again in MiXCR, with one record for every CDR3 protein. The data show over a thousand distinct CDR3 sequences, with roughly 15% seen just once and roughly 49% held by the top ten.

The sequence came from a human donor in good health. The gene calls are TRBV18 and TRBJ1-2, with a tentative D call TRBD1 (5 bases). The source material was CD4+ T cells from blood, cultured in vitro. The CDR3 nucleotides are TGTGCCAGCCCACCAGCCGCAGGGAATGAAGGCTACACCTTC. Amino acid sequence: CASPPAAGNEGYTF.